A single T cell receptor (beta chain) is shown here with its context. Antigen specificity is unknown. The entry originates in a study of cytomegalovirus exposure and HLA in healthy donors. Study-wide findings and caveats: Per a prior analysis, the majority of TCR beta V segments were productive roughly 90% or roughly 30% of the time. Trimming of TCR beta V- and J-genes showed a link, identified in a later analysis, to a missense DCLRE1C variant.

PCR involved 60 Vbeta and 13 Jbeta primers. Clones were read by immunoSEQ multiplex PCR, and TCRdb kept only the in-frame ones, dropping some. This sample contains 150,000 or so clones. The specimen sequenced was PBMCs. This receptor was obtained from a woman between 45 and 65 years old in good health and CMV-seronegative.

CDR3 protein: CASSQDWGVDYNEQFF. The CDR3 coding sequence is TGCGCCAGCAGCCAAGACTGGGGGGTCGATTACAATGAGCAGTTCTTC. This chain uses TRBV4-1 with TRBJ2-1; TRBD2 is a possible D gene (6 bases). CDR1 and CDR2 (germline): MGHRA, YSYEKL. The length of the CDR3 is 16 residues. Trimming removed 0 bases at V and 4 bases at J, with 13 bases between.